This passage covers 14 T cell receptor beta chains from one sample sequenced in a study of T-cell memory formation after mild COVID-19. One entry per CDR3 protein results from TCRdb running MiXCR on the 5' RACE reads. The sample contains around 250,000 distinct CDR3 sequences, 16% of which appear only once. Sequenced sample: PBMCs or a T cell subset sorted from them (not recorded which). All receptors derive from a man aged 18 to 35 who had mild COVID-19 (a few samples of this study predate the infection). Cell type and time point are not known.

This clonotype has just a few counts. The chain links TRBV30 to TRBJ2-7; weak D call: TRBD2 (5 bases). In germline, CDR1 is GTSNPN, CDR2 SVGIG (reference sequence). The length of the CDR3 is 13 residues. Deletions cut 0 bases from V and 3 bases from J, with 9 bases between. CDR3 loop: CAWSVQGGYEQYF. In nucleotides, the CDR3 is TGTGCCTGGAGTGTACAAGGAGGCTACGAGCAGTACTTC.

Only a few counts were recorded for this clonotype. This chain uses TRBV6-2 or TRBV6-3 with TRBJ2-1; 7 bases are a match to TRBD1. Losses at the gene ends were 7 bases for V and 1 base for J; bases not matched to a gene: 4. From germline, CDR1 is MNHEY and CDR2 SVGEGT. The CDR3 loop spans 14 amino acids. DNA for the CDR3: TGTGCCAGCACCCAACAGGGGTCCTACAATGAGCAGTTCTTC. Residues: CASTQQGSYNEQFF.

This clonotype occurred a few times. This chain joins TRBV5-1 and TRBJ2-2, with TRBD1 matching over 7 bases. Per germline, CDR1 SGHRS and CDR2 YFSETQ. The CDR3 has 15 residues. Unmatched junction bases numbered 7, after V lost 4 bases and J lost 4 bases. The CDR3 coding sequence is TGCGCCAGCAGCGAGCGGACAGGCCTCACCGGGGAGCTGTTTTTT. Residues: CASSERTGLTGELFF. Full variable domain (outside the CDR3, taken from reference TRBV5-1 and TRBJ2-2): KAGVTQTPRYLIKTRGQQVTLSCSPISGHRSVSWYQQTPGQGLQFLFEYFSETQRNKGNFPGRFSGRQFSNSRSEMNVSTLELGDSALYLCASSERTGLTGELFFGEGSRLTVL.

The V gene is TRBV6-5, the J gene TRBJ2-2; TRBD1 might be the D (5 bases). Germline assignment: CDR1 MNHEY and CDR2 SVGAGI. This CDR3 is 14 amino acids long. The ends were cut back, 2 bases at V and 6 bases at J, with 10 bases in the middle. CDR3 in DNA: TGTGCCAGCAGTTACCAGGGTCGAGCCGGGGAGCTGTTTTTT. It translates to CASSYQGRAGELFF.

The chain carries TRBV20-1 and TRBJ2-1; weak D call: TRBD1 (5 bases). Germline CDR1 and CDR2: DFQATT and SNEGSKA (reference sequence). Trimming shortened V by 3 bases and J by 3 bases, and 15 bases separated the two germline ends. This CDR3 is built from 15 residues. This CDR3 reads CSARGRQTVYNEQFF. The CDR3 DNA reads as TGCAGTGCTAGGGGGCGGCAGACCGTCTACAATGAGCAGTTCTTC.

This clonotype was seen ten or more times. CDR3 sequence: CSADPAGDYGYTF. Here the CDR3 DNA reads TGCAGTGCTGACCCGGCCGGGGACTATGGCTACACCTTC. The chain employs TRBV20-1 and TRBJ1-2; D unclear. The CDR3 sequence is 13 residues long. The germline gives CDR1 DFQATT, CDR2 SNEGSKA (reference sequence). V was clipped by 5 bases and J by 3 bases, with 13 bases between them.

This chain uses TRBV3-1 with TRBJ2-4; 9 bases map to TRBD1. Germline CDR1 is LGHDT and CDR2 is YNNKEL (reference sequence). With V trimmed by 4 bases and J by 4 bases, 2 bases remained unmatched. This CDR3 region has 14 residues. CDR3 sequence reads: CASSRGQGKNIQYF. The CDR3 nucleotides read TGTGCCAGCAGCCGGGGACAGGGAAAAAACATTCAGTACTTC.

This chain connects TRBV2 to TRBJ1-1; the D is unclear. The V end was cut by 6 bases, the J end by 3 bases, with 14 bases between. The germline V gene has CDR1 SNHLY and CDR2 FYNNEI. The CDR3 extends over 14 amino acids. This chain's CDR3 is CASRGPGKHTEAFF. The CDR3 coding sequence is TGTGCCAGCAGGGGCCCGGGGAAGCACACTGAAGCTTTCTTT. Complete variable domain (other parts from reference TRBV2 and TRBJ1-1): EPEVTQTPSHQVTQMGQEVILRCVPISNHLYFYWYRQILGQKVEFLVSFYNNEISEKSEIFDDQFSVERPDGSNFTLKIRSTKLEDSAMYFCASRGPGKHTEAFFGQGTRLTVV.

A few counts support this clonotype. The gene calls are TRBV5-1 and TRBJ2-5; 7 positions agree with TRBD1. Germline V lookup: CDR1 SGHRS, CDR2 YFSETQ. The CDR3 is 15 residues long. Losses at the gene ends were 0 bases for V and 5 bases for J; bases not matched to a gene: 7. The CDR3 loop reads CASSLEGGYEETQYF. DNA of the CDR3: TGCGCCAGCAGCTTGGAAGGGGGCTACGAGGAGACCCAGTACTTC.

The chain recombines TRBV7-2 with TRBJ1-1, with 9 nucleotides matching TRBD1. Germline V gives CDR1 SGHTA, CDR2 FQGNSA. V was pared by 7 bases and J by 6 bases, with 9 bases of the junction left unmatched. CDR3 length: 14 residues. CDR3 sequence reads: CASIRDREYAEAFF. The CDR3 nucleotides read TGTGCCAGCATCCGGGACAGGGAGTACGCTGAAGCTTTCTTT. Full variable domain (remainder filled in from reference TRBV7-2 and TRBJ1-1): GAGVSQSPSNKVTEKGKDVELRCDPISGHTALYWYRQSLGQGLEFLIYFQGNSAPDKSGLPSDRFSAERTGGSVSTLTIQRTQQEDSAVYLCASIRDREYAEAFFGQGTRLTVV.

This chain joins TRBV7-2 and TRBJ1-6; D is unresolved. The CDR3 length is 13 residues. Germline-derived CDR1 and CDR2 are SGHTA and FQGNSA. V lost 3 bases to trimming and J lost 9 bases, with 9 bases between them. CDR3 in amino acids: CASSFRPSSPLHF. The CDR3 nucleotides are TGTGCCAGCAGCTTTAGACCGAGTTCACCCCTCCACTTT.

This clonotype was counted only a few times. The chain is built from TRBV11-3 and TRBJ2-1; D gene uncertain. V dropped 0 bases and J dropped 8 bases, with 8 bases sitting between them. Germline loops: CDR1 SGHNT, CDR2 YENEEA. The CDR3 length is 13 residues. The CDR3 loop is CASSLESWDEQFF. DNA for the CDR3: TGTGCCAGCAGCTTAGAATCTTGGGATGAGCAGTTCTTC.

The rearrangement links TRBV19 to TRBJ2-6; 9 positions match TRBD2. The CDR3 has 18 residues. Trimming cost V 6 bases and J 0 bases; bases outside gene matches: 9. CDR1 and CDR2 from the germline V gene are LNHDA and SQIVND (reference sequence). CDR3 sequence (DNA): TGTGCCAGTAGCCGACCGGGACTAGCCTCCTCTGGGGCCAACGTCCTGACTTTC. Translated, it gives CASSRPGLASSGANVLTF.

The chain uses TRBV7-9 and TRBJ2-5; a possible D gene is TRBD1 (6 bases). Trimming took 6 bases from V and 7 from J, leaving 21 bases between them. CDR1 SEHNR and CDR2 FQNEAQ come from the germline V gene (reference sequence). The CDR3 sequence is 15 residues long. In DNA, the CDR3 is TGTGCCAGCAGACCAGACAGGACCCGAGAAGCGACCCAGTACTTC. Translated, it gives CASRPDRTREATQYF.